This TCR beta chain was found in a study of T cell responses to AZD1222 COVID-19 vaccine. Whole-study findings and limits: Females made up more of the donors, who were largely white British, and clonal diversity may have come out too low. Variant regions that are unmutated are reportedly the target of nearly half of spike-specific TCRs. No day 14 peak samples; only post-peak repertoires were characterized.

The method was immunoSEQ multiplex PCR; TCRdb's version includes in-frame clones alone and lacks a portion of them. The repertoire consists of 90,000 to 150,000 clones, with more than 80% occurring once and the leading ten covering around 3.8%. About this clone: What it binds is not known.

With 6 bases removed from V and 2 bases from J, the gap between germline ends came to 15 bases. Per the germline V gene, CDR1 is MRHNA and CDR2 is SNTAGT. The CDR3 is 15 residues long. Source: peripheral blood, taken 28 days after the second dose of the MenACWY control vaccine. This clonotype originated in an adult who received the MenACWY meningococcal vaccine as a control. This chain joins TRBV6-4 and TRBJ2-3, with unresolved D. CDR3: CASSRDRVNTDTQYF. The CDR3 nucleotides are TGTGCCAGCAGCCGCGATAGGGTGAACACAGATACGCAGTATTTT.